Listed below are T cell receptor beta chains from one sample, sequenced in a study of T cells in Graves' hyperthyroidism and ophthalmopathy. TCRdb itself ran the multiplex PCR reads through MiXCR, one entry per CDR3 protein. The data hold hundreds of thousands of distinct CDR3 sequences, with about 24% observed a single time. The sequencing input was blood. The receptors were sampled from a young woman with Graves' ophthalmopathy. Both conserved end residues are part of each CDR3. A D gene is named only where the DNA matches it firmly. Clone sizes are given selectively: once, few, many, or a class where the clone is expanded.

cdr3_aa cdr3_nt j_call v_call clone_size d_call
CASGRDRGRGQPQHF TGTGCCAGCGGACGGGACAGGGGACGCGGTCAGCCCCAGCATTTT TRBJ1-5 TRBV12-3/TRBV12-4 - TRBD1
CATALPYGYTF TGTGCCACCGCTCTCCCCTATGGCTACACCTTC TRBJ1-2 TRBV28 many -
CSARDPGWGGGYGYTF TGCAGTGCTAGAGATCCGGGGTGGGGGGGCGGCTATGGCTACACCTTC TRBJ1-2 TRBV20-1 - -
CASSLGRVEEQYF TGTGCCAGCAGCTTGGGCAGGGTGGAGGAGCAGTACTTC TRBJ2-7 TRBV11-2 - -
CASSQLSFESAEAFF TGCGCCAGCAGCCAGCTGAGCTTCGAGTCGGCTGAAGCTTTCTTT TRBJ1-1 TRBV4-1 - -
CASSLGRVNYGYTF TGTGCCAGCAGCTTGGGCAGGGTTAACTATGGCTACACCTTC TRBJ1-2 TRBV5-5 many -
CASSKRPGLAGGPYQETQYF TGTGCCAGCAGCAAGCGCCCGGGACTAGCGGGGGGGCCGTACCAAGAGACCCAGTACTTC TRBJ2-5 TRBV7-8 many TRBD2
CASSVMTGYTEAFF TGTGCCAGCAGCGTTATGACAGGGTACACTGAAGCTTTCTTT TRBJ1-1 TRBV2 many TRBD1
CASSYLSAGVLSGNTIYF TGTGCCAGCAGTTATCTTTCTGCGGGGGTTCTCTCTGGAAACACCATATATTTT TRBJ1-3 TRBV6-2/TRBV6-3 many -
CASSLILQGNYGYTF TGTGCCAGCAGTCTGATCCTCCAGGGAAACTATGGCTACACCTTC TRBJ1-2 TRBV28 - -
CACSKGQGTYEQYF TGTGCCTGCAGCAAGGGACAGGGAACCTACGAGCAGTACTTC TRBJ2-7 TRBV7-9 - TRBD1
CASSRPGVSGNTIYF TGTGCCAGCTCACGACCAGGGGTTTCTGGAAACACCATATATTTT TRBJ1-3 TRBV18 many -
CASSSMTGDDNQPQHF TGTGCCAGCAGCTCTATGACAGGGGACGACAATCAGCCCCAGCATTTT TRBJ1-5 TRBV11-2 many TRBD1
CASSLYGGTEAFF TGTGCCAGCAGTTTATATGGGGGCACTGAAGCTTTCTTT TRBJ1-1 TRBV27 many -
CAWQGDRNTEAFF TGTGCCTGGCAAGGGGACCGGAACACTGAAGCTTTCTTT TRBJ1-1 TRBV30 - -
CASSKGRTGSSYNYGYTF TGTGCCAGCAGCAAAGGTCGGACAGGCTCGAGTTATAACTATGGCTACACCTTC TRBJ1-2 TRBV12-3/TRBV12-4 - TRBD1
CASSPEGYTEAFF TGTGCCAGCAGCCCCGAAGGATACACTGAAGCTTTCTTT TRBJ1-1 TRBV11-2 - -
CASSELQGGLYEQYF TGTGCCAGCAGTGAATTGCAGGGAGGGCTATACGAGCAGTACTTC TRBJ2-7 TRBV2 many TRBD2
CASTPDRTGTNQPQHF TGTGCCAGCACCCCTGACAGGACAGGTACTAATCAGCCCCAGCATTTT TRBJ1-5 TRBV12-3/TRBV12-4 many TRBD1
CATSDPAGGSGEQYF TGTGCCACCAGTGACCCGGCGGGGGGAAGCGGCGAGCAGTACTTC TRBJ2-7 TRBV24-1 many TRBD2
CASSELDETQYF TGTGCCAGCAGTGAATTGGATGAGACCCAGTACTTC TRBJ2-5 TRBV2 many -
CASSAGTLGETQYF TGTGCCAGCAGCGCCGGGACCTTAGGGGAGACCCAGTACTTC TRBJ2-5 TRBV6-1 - -
CASSLEQGVYEQYF TGCGCCAGCAGCTTGGAACAGGGGGTCTACGAGCAGTACTTC TRBJ2-7 TRBV5-1 few TRBD1
CASSPSTSGGTQYF TGTGCCAGCAGCCCCTCGACTAGCGGGGGAACCCAGTACTTC TRBJ2-5 TRBV3-1 many TRBD2
CSARLRGGSETQYF TGCAGTGCTAGGTTGCGGGGGGGCTCAGAGACCCAGTACTTC TRBJ2-5 TRBV20-1 - TRBD2
CASSEDQALGQPQHF TGTGCCAGCAGTGAAGACCAGGCCCTCGGTCAGCCCCAGCATTTT TRBJ1-5 TRBV2 - -
CASSPAGGYETQYF TGTGCCAGCAGCCCGGCGGGGGGCTATGAGACCCAGTACTTC TRBJ2-5 TRBV11-2 few TRBD2
CATSKSGTGYGYTF TGTGCCACCAGCAAATCCGGGACAGGGTATGGCTACACCTTC TRBJ1-2 TRBV15 once TRBD1
CASSEEGQGYQPQHF TGTGCCAGCAGTGAAGAGGGACAGGGGTATCAGCCCCAGCATTTT TRBJ1-5 TRBV6-1 - TRBD1
CASSRGHSDQPQHF TGTGCCAGTAGTAGGGGACATTCTGATCAGCCCCAGCATTTT TRBJ1-5 TRBV19 - -
CASLRQGSSYEQYF TGTGCCAGCCTAAGACAGGGAAGCTCCTACGAGCAGTACTTC TRBJ2-7 TRBV6-5 many TRBD1
CASSQGGVTEAFF TGTGCCAGCAGCCAGGGGGGGGTCACTGAAGCTTTCTTT TRBJ1-1 TRBV7-9 - TRBD1
CAVGQYIGDTEAFF TGTGCCGTGGGTCAATATATAGGGGACACTGAAGCTTTCTTT TRBJ1-1 TRBV6-1 few -
CASSFQLGQGYDYTF TGTGCCAGCAGCTTTCAACTGGGACAGGGTTATGACTACACCTTC TRBJ1-2 TRBV28 few TRBD1
CASSGQGDNLGNTIYF TGTGCCAGCAGTGGACAGGGGGACAATCTCGGAAACACCATATATTTT TRBJ1-3 TRBV25-1 many TRBD1
CASSSPRIYEQYF TGTGCCAGCAGCTCCCCCAGGATATACGAGCAGTACTTC TRBJ2-7 TRBV11-3 - -
CASSFIADFDRRVYEQYF TGTGCCAGCAGTTTTATCGCCGACTTCGACAGAAGGGTCTACGAGCAGTACTTC TRBJ2-7 TRBV28 many -
CASGASIHEQYF TGCGCCAGCGGAGCTAGTATCCACGAGCAGTACTTC TRBJ2-7 TRBV5-1 many -
CASSVARGTGFTYEQYF TGTGCCAGCAGCGTAGCGCGAGGGACGGGCTTTACCTACGAGCAGTACTTC TRBJ2-7 TRBV13 many -
CSGFEYVGGETQYF TGCAGCGGGTTCGAGTACGTCGGCGGGGAGACCCAGTACTTC TRBJ2-5 TRBV29-1 many -
CASSYEGTPSYGYTF TGTGCCAGCAGTTACGAGGGGACCCCAAGCTATGGCTACACCTTC TRBJ1-2 TRBV6-2/TRBV6-3 - -
CASSWTELNTEAFF TGTGCCAGCAGCTGGACAGAGTTAAACACTGAAGCTTTCTTT TRBJ1-1 TRBV7-2 many -
CSDRTGGVDGYTF TGCAGTGATCGGACAGGGGGCGTCGATGGCTACACCTTC TRBJ1-2 TRBV20-1 many TRBD1
CASTGTGISGTQYF TGTGCCTCAACCGGGACAGGGATTTCAGGGACCCAGTACTTC TRBJ2-5 TRBV27 few TRBD1
CASSFTGIGEQYF TGTGCCAGCAGCTTCACGGGGATAGGCGAGCAGTACTTC TRBJ2-7 TRBV7-2 few -
CASSFLTGRNTEAFF TGTGCCAGCAGCTTCTTGACAGGGCGGAACACTGAAGCTTTCTTT TRBJ1-1 TRBV5-5 - TRBD1
CASSLVAGTYEQYF TGTGCCAGCAGTTTAGTCGCGGGGACCTACGAGCAGTACTTC TRBJ2-7 TRBV27 - -
CASSLQGRSGELFF TGTGCCAGCAGTTTACAGGGGCGGAGCGGGGAGCTGTTTTTT TRBJ2-2 TRBV28 few -
CASSPPADRGVVYF TGTGCCAGCAGCCCCCCTGCGGACAGGGGGGTTGTGTACTTC TRBJ2-7 TRBV7-9 many TRBD1
CSARDLGGAETQYF TGCAGTGCTAGAGATCTTGGAGGTGCGGAGACCCAGTACTTC TRBJ2-5 TRBV20-1 - -
CASTPTSGTEAFF TGTGCCAGCACCCCGACCTCCGGCACTGAAGCTTTCTTT TRBJ1-1 TRBV27 many -
CASSLLQGAVEQYF TGCGCCAGCAGCTTGTTACAGGGGGCAGTCGAGCAGTACTTC TRBJ2-7 TRBV5-1 many TRBD1
CASRADGGRETQYF TGTGCCAGCAGGGCCGACGGGGGGAGAGAGACCCAGTACTTC TRBJ2-5 TRBV6-1 few TRBD2
CASSPRGTSYEQYF TGTGCCAGCTCACCACGTGGGACAAGCTACGAGCAGTACTTC TRBJ2-7 TRBV18 many -
CASSYSAAGDQPQHF TGTGCCAGCAGTTACTCGGCGGCAGGGGATCAGCCCCAGCATTTT TRBJ1-5 TRBV6-5 many -
CASSSTGGRSFNYGYTF TGTGCCAGCAGTTCTACAGGGGGCCGGTCGTTTAACTATGGCTACACCTTC TRBJ1-2 TRBV6-2/TRBV6-3 - TRBD1